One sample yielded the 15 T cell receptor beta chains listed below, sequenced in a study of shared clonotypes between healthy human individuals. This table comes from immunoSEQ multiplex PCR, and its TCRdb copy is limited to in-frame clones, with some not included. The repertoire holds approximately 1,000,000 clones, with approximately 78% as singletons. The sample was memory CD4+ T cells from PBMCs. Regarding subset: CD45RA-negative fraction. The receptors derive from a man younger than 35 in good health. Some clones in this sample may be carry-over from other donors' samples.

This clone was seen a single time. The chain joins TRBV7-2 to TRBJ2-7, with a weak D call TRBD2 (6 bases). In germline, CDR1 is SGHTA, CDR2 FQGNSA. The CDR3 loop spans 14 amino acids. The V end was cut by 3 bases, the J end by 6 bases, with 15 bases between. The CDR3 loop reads CASSFLAAAGEQYF. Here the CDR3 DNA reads TGTGCCAGCAGCTTTCTTGCTGCAGCGGGCGAGCAGTACTTC.

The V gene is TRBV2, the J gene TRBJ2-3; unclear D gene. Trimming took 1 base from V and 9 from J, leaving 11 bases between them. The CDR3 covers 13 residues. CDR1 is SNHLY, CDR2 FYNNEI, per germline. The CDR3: CASSEVGLDTQYF. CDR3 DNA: TGTGCCAGCAGTGAAGTTGGTTTGGACACGCAGTATTTT.

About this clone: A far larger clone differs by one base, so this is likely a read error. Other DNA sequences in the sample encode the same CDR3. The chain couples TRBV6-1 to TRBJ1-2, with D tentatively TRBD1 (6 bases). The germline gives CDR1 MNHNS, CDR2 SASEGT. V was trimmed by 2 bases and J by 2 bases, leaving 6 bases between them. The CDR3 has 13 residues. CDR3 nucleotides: TGTGCCAGCAGTGAAACAGGGAACTATGGCTACACCTTC. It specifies CASSETGNYGYTF.

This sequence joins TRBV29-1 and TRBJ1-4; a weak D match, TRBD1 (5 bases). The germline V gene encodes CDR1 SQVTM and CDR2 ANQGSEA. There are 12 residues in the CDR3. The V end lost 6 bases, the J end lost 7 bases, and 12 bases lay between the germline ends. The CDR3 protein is CSVGTAGEKLFF. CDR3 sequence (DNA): TGCAGCGTCGGGACGGCGGGTGAAAAACTGTTTTTT.

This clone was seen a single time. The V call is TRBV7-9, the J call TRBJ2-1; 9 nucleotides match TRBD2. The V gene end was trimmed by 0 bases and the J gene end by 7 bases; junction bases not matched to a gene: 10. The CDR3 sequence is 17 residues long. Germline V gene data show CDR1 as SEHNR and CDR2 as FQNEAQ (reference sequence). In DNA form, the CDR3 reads TGTGCCAGCAGCTTAGCGCTTAAGGCTAGCGGGAAAAATGAGCAGTTCTTC. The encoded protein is CASSLALKASGKNEQFF.

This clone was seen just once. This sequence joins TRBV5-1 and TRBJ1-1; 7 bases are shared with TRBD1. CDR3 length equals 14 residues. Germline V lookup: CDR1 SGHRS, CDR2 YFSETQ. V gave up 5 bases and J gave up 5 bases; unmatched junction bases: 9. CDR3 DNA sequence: TGCGCCAGCAGAAGACAGGGCTCGGAGACTGAAGCTTTCTTT. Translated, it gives CASRRQGSETEAFF.

The chain's CDR3 is CASREGHSTDTQYF. CDR3 in DNA: TGTGCCAGCAGAGAGGGCCATAGCACAGATACGCAGTATTTT. The chain is built from TRBV28 and TRBJ2-3, with D possibly matching TRBD2 (5 bases). The CDR3 sequence is 14 residues long. Per germline, CDR1 MDHEN and CDR2 SYDVKM. V lost 6 bases and J 0 bases, leaving 10 bases between the germline ends.

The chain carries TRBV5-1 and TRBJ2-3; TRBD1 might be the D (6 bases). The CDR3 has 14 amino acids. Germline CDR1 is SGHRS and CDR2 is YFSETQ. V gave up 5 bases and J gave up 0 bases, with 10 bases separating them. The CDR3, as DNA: TGCGCCAGCAGGGACAGTTCTAGCACAGATACGCAGTATTTT. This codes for CASRDSSSTDTQYF.

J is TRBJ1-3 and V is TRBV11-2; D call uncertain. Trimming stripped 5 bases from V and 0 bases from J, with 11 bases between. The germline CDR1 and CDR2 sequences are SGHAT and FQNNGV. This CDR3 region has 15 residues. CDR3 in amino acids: CASSPRQISGNTIYF. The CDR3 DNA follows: TGTGCCAGCAGCCCCCGCCAGATCTCTGGAAACACCATATATTTT.

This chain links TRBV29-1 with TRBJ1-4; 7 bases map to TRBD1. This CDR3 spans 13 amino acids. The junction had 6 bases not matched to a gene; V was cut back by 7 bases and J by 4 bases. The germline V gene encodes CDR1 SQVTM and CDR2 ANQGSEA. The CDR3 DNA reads TGCAGCGCGACTGGGACAGATAATGAAAAACTGTTTTTT. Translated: CSATGTDNEKLFF.

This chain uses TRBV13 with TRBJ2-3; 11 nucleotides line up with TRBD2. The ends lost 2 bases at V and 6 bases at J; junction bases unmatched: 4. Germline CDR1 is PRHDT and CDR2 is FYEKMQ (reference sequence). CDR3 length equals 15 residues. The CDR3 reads CASSLRSSGRDTQYF. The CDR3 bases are TGTGCCAGCAGCTTACGGTCTAGCGGGAGGGATACGCAGTATTTT.

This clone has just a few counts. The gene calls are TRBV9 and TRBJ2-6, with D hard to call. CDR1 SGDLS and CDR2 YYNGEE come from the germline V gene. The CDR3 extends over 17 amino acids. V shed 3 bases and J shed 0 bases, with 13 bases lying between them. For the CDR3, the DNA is TGTGCCAGCAGCGGACTGTTTTCCAGCTCTGGGGCCAACGTCCTGACTTTC. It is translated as CASSGLFSSSGANVLTF. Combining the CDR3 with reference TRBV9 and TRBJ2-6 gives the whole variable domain DSGVTQTPKHLITATGQRVTLRCSPRSGDLSVYWYQQSLDQGLQFLIQYYNGEERAKGNILERFSAQQFPDLHSELNLSSLELGDSALYFCASSGLFSSSGANVLTFGAGSRLTVL.

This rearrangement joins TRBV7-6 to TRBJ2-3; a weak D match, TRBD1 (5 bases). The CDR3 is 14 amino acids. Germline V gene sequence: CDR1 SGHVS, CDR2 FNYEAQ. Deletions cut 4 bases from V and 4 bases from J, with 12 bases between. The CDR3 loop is CASSSDSPADTQYF. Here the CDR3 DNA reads TGTGCCAGCAGCTCTGACAGTCCAGCAGATACGCAGTATTTT.

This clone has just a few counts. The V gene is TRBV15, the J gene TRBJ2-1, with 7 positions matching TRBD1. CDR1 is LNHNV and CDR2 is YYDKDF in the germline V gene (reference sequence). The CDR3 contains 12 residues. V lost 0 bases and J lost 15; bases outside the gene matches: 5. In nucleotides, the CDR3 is TGTGCCACCAGCAGAGAGTTGGGACAGCGGTTCTTC. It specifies CATSRELGQRFF. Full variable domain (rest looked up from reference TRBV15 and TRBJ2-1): DAMVIQNPRYQVTQFGKPVTLSCSQTLNHNVMYWYQQKSSQAPKLLFHYYDKDFNNEADTPDNFQSRRPNTSFCFLDIRSPGLGDTAMYLCATSRELGQRFFGPGTRLTVL.

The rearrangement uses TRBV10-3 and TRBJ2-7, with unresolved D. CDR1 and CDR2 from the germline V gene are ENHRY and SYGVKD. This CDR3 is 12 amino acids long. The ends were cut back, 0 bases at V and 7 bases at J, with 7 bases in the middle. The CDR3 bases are TGTGCCATCAGTGAGTCGCGAGAGGAGCAGTACTTC. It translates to CAISESREEQYF.